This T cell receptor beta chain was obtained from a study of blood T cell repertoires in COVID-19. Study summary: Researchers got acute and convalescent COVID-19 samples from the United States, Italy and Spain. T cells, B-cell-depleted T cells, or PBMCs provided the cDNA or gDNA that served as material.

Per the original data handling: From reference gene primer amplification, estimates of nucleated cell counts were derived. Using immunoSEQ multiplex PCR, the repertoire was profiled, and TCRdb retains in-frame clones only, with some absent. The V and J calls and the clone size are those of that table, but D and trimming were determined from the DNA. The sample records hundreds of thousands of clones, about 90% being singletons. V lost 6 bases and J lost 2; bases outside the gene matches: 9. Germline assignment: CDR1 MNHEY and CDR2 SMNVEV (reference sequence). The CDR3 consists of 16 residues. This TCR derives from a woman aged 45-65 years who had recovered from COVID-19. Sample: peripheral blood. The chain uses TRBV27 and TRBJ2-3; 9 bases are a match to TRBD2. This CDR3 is CASSPGTSRFTDTQYF. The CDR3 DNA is TGTGCCAGCAGCCCCGGGACTAGCAGATTCACAGATACGCAGTATTTT.